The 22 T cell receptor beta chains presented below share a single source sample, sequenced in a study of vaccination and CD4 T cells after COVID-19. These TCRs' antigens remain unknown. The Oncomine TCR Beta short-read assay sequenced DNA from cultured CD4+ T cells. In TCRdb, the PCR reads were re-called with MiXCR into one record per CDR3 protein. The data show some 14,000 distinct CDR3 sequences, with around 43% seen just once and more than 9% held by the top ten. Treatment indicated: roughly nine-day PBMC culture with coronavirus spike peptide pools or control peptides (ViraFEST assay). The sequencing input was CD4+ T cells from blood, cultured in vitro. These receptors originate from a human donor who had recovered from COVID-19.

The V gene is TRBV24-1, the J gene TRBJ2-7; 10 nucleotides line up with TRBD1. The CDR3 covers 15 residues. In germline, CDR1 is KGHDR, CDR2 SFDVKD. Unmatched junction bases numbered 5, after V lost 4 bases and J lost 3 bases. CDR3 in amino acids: CATSEDRGGNYEQYF. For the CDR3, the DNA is TGTGCCACCAGTGAGGACAGGGGGGGGAACTACGAGCAGTACTTC.

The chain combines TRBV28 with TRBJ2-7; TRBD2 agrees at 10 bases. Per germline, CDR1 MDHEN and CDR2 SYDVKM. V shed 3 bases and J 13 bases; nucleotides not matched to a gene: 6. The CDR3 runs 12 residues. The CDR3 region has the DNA TGTGCCAGCAGTTTCCTAGCGGGAGTCTCTTACTTC. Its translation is CASSFLAGVSYF.

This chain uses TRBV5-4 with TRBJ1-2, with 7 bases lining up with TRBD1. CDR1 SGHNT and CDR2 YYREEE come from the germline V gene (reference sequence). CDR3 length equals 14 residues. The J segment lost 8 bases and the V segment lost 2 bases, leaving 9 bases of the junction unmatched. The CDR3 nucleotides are TGTGCCAGCAGCTTCCCGGGACAGTTTAGCGGCTACACCTTC. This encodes CASSFPGQFSGYTF.

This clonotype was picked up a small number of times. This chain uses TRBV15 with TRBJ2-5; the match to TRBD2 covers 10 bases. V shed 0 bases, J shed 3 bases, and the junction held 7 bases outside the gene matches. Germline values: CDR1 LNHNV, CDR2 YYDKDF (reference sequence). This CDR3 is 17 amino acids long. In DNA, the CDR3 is TGTGCCACCAGCAGAGAACGAGCGGGAGGGTTTAAAGAGACCCAGTACTTC. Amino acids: CATSRERAGGFKETQYF.

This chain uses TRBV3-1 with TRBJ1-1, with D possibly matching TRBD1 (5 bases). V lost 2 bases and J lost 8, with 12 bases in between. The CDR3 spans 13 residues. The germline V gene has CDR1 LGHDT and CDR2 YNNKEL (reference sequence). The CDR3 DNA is TGTGCCAGCAGCCAACATAGGGACGGAGAAGCTTTCTTT. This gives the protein CASSQHRDGEAFF.

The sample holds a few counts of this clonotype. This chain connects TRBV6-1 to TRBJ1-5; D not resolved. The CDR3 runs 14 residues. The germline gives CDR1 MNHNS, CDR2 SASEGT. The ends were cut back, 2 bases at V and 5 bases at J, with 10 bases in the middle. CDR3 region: CASSELTDHQPQHF. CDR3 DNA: TGTGCCAGCAGTGAACTAACGGACCATCAGCCCCAGCATTTT.

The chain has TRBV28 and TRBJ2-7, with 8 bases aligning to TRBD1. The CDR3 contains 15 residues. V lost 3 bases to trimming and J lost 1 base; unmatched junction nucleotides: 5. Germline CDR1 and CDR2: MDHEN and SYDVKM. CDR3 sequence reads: CASSFYRGRSYEQYF. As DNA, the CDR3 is TGTGCCAGCAGTTTCTACAGGGGGAGGTCCTACGAGCAGTACTTC.

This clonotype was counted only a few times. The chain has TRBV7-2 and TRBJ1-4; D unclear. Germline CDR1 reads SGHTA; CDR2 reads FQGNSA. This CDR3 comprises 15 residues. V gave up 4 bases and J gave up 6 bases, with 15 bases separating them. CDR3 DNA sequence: TGTGCCAGCAGCTGGGATCCATCAGGCGATGAAAAACTGTTTTTT. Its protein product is CASSWDPSGDEKLFF.

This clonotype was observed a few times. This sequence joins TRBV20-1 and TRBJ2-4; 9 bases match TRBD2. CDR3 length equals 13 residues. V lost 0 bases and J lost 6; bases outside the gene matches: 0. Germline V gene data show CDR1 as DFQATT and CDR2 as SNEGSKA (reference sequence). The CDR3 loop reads CSARETSGNIQYF. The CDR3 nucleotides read TGCAGTGCTAGAGAGACTAGCGGAAACATTCAGTACTTC.

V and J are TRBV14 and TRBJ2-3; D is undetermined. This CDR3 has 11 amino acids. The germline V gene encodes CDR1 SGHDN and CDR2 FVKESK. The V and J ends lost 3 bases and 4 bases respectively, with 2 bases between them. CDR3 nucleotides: TGTGCCAGCAGCCATTCAGATACGCAGTATTTT. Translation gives CASSHSDTQYF.

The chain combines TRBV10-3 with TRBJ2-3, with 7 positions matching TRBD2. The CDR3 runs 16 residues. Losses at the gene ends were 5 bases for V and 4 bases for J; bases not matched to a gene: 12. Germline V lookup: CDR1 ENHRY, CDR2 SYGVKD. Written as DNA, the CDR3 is TGTGCCATCAGTTCGGTCGCGGGAGTAGGGGCAGATACGCAGTATTTT. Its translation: CAISSVAGVGADTQYF.

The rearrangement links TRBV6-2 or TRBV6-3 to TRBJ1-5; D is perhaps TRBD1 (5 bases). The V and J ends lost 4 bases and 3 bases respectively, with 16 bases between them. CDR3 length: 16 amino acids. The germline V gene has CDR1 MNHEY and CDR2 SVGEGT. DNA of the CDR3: TGTGCCAGCAGTTCTCCAGCTGGGGGTACCAATCAGCCCCAGCATTTT. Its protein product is CASSSPAGGTNQPQHF.

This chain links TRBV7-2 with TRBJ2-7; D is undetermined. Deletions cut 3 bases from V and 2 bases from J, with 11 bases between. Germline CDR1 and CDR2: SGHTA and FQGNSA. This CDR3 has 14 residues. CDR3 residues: CASSFSLVTYEQYF. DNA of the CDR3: TGTGCCAGCAGCTTTTCGCTTGTCACCTACGAGCAGTACTTC.

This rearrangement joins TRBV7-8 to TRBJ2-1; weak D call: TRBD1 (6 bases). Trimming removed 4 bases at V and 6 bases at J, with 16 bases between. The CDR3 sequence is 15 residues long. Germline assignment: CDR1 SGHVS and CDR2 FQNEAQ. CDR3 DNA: TGTGCCAGCAGCTCCCCCGGCAGAGGGGGCAATGAGCAGTTCTTC. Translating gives CASSSPGRGGNEQFF.

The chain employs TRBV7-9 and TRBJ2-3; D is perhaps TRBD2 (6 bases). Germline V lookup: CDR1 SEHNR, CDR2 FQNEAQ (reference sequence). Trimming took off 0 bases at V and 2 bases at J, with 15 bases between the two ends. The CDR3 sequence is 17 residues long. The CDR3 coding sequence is TGTGCCAGCAGCTTAGCCACCCTGGGGCGGGACACAGATACGCAGTATTTT. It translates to CASSLATLGRDTDTQYF. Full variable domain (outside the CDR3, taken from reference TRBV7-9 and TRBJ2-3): DTGVSQNPRHKITKRGQNVTFRCDPISEHNRLYWYRQTLGQGPEFLTYFQNEAQLEKSRLLSDRFSAERPKGSFSTLEIQRTEQGDSAMYLCASSLATLGRDTDTQYFGPGTRLTVL.

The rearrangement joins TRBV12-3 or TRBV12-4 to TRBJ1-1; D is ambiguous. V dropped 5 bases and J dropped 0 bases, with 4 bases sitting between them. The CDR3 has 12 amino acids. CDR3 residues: CASSEMNTEAFF. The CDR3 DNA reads TGTGCCAGCAGTGAAATGAACACTGAAGCTTTCTTT.

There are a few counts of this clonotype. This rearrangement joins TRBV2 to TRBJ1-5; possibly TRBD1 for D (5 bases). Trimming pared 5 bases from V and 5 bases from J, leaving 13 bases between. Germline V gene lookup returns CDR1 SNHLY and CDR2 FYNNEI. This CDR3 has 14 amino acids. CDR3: CASSKGTDYQPQHF. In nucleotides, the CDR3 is TGTGCCAGCAGTAAGGGGACGGATTATCAGCCCCAGCATTTT.

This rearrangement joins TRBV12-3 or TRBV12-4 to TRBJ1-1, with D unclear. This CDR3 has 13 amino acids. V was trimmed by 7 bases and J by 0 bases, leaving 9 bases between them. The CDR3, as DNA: TGTGCCAGCATGGGCAGAGTGAACACTGAAGCTTTCTTT. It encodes CASMGRVNTEAFF.

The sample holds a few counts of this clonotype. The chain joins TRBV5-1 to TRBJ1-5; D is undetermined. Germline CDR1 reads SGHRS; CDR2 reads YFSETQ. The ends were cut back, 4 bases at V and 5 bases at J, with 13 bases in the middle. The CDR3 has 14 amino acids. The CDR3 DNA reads TGCGCCAGCAGCCCCTGGGGAGTGGATCAGCCCCAGCATTTT. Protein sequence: CASSPWGVDQPQHF.

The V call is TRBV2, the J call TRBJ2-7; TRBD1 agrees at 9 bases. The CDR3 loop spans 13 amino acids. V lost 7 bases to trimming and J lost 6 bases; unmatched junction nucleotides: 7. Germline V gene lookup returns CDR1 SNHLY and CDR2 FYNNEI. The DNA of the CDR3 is TGTGCCAGCAAGACAGGGGGAGGACTCGAGCAGTACTTC. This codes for CASKTGGGLEQYF.

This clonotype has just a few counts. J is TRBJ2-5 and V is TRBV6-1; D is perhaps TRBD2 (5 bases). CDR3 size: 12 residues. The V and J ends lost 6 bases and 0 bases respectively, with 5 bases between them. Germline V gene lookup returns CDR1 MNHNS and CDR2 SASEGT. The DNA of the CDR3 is TGTGCCAGCAGGGACTACCAAGAGACCCAGTACTTC. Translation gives CASRDYQETQYF.

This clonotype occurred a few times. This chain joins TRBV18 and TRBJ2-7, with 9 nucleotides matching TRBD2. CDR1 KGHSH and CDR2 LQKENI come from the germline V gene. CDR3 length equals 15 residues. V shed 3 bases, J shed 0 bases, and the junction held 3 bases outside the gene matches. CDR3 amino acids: CASSPFSGSSYEQYF. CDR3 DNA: TGTGCCAGCTCACCCTTTAGCGGGAGCTCCTACGAGCAGTACTTC.